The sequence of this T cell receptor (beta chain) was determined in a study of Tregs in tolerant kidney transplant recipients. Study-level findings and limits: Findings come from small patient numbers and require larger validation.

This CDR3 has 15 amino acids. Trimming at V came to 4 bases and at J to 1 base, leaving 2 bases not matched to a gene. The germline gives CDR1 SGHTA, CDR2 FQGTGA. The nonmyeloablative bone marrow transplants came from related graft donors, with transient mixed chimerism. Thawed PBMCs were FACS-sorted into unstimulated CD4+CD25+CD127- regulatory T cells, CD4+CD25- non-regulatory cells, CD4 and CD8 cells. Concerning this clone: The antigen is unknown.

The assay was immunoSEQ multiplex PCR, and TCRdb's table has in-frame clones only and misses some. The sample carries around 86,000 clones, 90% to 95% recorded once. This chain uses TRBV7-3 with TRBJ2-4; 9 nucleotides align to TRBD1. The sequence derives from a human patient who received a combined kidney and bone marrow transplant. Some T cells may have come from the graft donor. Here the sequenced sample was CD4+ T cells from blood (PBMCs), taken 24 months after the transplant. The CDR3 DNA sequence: TGTGCCAGCAGCTCACAGGGGGCTGCCAAAAACATTCAGTACTTC. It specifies CASSSQGAAKNIQYF.